The present T cell receptor (beta chain) was sequenced within a study of blood T cell repertoires in COVID-19. Study-level information: Acute and convalescent COVID-19 specimens originated in the United States, Italy and Spain. Sources were T cells, B-cell-depleted T cells, or PBMCs; the material itself was cDNA or gDNA.

As originally analysed: Reference gene primers were amplified, and this amplification served to estimate nucleated cell counts. Clones were sequenced by immunoSEQ multiplex PCR, and TCRdb holds only the in-frame ones, with some missing. V, J and clone size derive from that table, while D and trimming were established from the DNA sequence. Among some 250,000 clones, over 75% were seen once, and the ten largest hold more than 0.55%. This receptor was taken from a human donor in a cohort sampled during active COVID-19. The sample consisted of peripheral blood.

This CDR3 is CASSLTGQGVYEQYF. In DNA, the CDR3 is TGTGCCAGCAGCTTAACGGGACAGGGAGTCTACGAGCAGTACTTC. This chain joins TRBV7-6 and TRBJ2-7; 9 bases match TRBD1. The CDR3 covers 15 residues. Germline CDR1 SGHVS, CDR2 FNYEAQ. V lost 2 bases to trimming and J lost 3 bases; unmatched junction nucleotides: 5.